This section outlines one T cell receptor beta chain sequence together with its context. Its target is unknown. Researchers ran the PCR with 60 Vbeta and 13 Jbeta primers. The data were produced by immunoSEQ multiplex PCR, yet TCRdb's version contains in-frame clones alone and is incomplete. The sample contains about 120,000 clones, approximately 72% of which appear only once. Germline V lookup: CDR1 MDHEN, CDR2 SYDVKM. The J segment lost 10 bases and the V segment lost 2 bases, leaving 14 bases of the junction unmatched. The CDR3 runs to 15 residues. The data were obtained in a study of cytomegalovirus exposure and HLA in healthy donors. Study-wide points: TCR beta V- and J-gene trimming, according to a later analysis, was linked to a missense DCLRE1C variant.

The sample comprised PBMCs. The chain has TRBV28 and TRBJ2-7; 7 bases map to TRBD1. This clonotype was sampled from a young man in good health and CMV-seronegative. CDR3 nucleotides: TGTGCCAGCAGTTTACTACTAGGGGGCGGCCGGACACAGTACTTC. Protein product: CASSLLLGGGRTQYF.